The 20 T cell receptor beta chains listed next were all sequenced from one sample in a study of early T cells in non-severe SARS-CoV-2 infection. TCRdb processed the 5' RACE reads anew with MiXCR; each CDR3 protein has one entry. The data hold approximately 70,000 distinct CDR3 sequences, with about an eighth observed a single time. This sample comprised whole blood, obtained at baseline. Receptors were obtained from an adult who was a healthcare worker with PCR-confirmed SARS-CoV-2 infection or an uninfected control (not recorded which).

In this sample, this clonotype turned up many times. The chain combines TRBV6-5 with TRBJ2-7; D not resolved. The V gene lost 6 bases and the J gene lost 0 bases, with 9 bases spanning the gap. CDR3 length: 13 residues. Germline loops: CDR1 MNHEY, CDR2 SVGAGI. This CDR3 is CASRNGGSYEQYF. The CDR3 DNA reads as TGTGCCAGCAGGAACGGCGGCTCCTACGAGCAGTACTTC.

Comment on this clonotype: This could be a read error, since a much larger clone is one nucleotide away. The V gene is TRBV2, the J gene TRBJ2-3, with D uncertain. V was shortened by 6 bases and J by 2 bases, with 3 bases between the two germline ends. CDR3 length: 11 residues. Germline V gives CDR1 SNHLY, CDR2 FYNNEI. The CDR3 DNA reads TGTGCCAGCAGGATCACAGATACGCAGTATTTT. This translates into CASRITDTQYF.

At least ten counts were recorded for this clonotype. The chain combines TRBV7-9 with TRBJ1-1; D unresolved. Trimming shortened V by 6 bases and J by 7 bases, and 15 bases separated the two germline ends. From germline, CDR1 is SEHNR and CDR2 FQNEAQ (reference sequence). There are 13 residues in the CDR3. The CDR3 loop is CASSLPSGHEAFF. The DNA for the CDR3 is TGTGCCAGCAGTCTCCCTTCAGGCCATGAAGCTTTCTTT.

This clonotype was observed many times. This chain uses TRBV5-5 with TRBJ1-1; no clear D. V lost 8 bases and J lost 4, with 15 bases in between. This CDR3 region has 13 residues. Looked up from germline, CDR1 is SGHKS and CDR2 is YYEKEE (reference sequence). DNA for the CDR3: TGTGCCAGTAGGGTCAGGCAGAGCACTGAAGCTTTCTTT. As protein: CASRVRQSTEAFF.

This clonotype was counted between two and nine times. The chain recombines TRBV30 with TRBJ1-1; a possible D gene is TRBD1 (5 bases). V lost 4 bases, J lost 8 bases, and 14 bases lay in between. The CDR3 is 12 residues long. Germline CDR1 GTSNPN, CDR2 SVGIG (reference sequence). The CDR3 bases are TGTGCCTGGACCCTCGTAGGGGAAGAAGCTTTCTTT. As protein: CAWTLVGEEAFF.

This clonotype was detected a few times. The gene calls are TRBV7-9 and TRBJ1-1; 11 nucleotides agree with TRBD1. Germline values: CDR1 SEHNR, CDR2 FQNEAQ (reference sequence). V was clipped by 6 bases and J by 0 bases; unmatched bases: 15. This CDR3 has 19 amino acids. The CDR3 region is CASSSSPGTGGLVNTEAFF. The CDR3 nucleotides are TGTGCCAGCAGTTCGTCTCCCGGGACAGGGGGATTAGTGAACACTGAAGCTTTCTTT.

The table lists this clonotype with a few counts. The J gene is TRBJ1-2, the V gene TRBV6-1; a possible D gene is TRBD1 (6 bases). Germline V CDR1 and CDR2: MNHNS, SASEGT. Deletions cut 1 base from V and 7 bases from J, with 10 bases between. The CDR3 runs to 13 residues. The CDR3: CASSEVTGSGYTF. CDR3 sequence (DNA): TGTGCCAGCAGTGAAGTGACAGGCTCTGGCTACACCTTC.

The chain carries TRBV20-1 and TRBJ1-1, with D unclear. Trimming took off 3 bases at V and 4 bases at J, with 12 bases between the two ends. The CDR3 spans 13 residues. Germline V CDR1 and CDR2: DFQATT, SNEGSKA (reference sequence). The CDR3, as DNA: TGCAGTGCTAGGGGGAACTGGGGCACTGAAGCTTTCTTT. Its protein product is CSARGNWGTEAFF.

The sample holds many counts of this clonotype. V is TRBV6-1 and J is TRBJ1-2, with TRBD1 matching 7 bases. The CDR3 is 15 residues long. Germline CDR1 and CDR2: MNHNS and SASEGT. J was trimmed by 0 bases and V by 6 bases; bases with no gene match: 7. The CDR3 DNA is TGTGCCAGCAGACGACAGGGCCTGGCTAACTATGGCTACACCTTC. Translated, it gives CASRRQGLANYGYTF.

The CDR3 region has the DNA TGTGCCAGCAGCTTTTTGGAAGAGACCCAGTACTTC. It specifies CASSFLEETQYF. The V gene is TRBV7-8, the J gene TRBJ2-5, with D unresolved. Germline loops: CDR1 SGHVS, CDR2 FQNEAQ. The V end was cut by 3 bases, the J end by 3 bases, with 5 bases between. The CDR3 runs to 12 residues.

There are many counts of this clonotype. The chain couples TRBV10-3 to TRBJ2-3, with D perhaps TRBD1 (6 bases). The V end was cut by 0 bases, the J end by 2 bases, with 9 bases between. The germline gives CDR1 ENHRY, CDR2 SYGVKD. The CDR3 is made up of 15 amino acids. The CDR3, as DNA: TGTGCCATCAGTGAGTCTAACAGGGTCACAGATACGCAGTATTTT. It encodes CAISESNRVTDTQYF.

The J gene is TRBJ2-1, the V gene TRBV7-2, with 10 bases matching TRBD1. The J segment lost 7 bases and the V segment lost 3 bases, leaving 6 bases of the junction unmatched. The CDR3 runs to 15 residues. In germline, CDR1 is SGHTA, CDR2 FQGNSA. The CDR3 DNA is TGTGCCAGCAGCTTGCCGGGACAGGGGATAAATGAGCAGTTCTTC. Protein: CASSLPGQGINEQFF.

The chain couples TRBV4-2 to TRBJ2-7; 9 bases match TRBD2. Trimming at V came to 3 bases and at J to 1 base, leaving 7 bases not matched to a gene. Germline V CDR1 and CDR2: LGHNA, YNFKEQ. The CDR3 is 16 residues long. Here the CDR3 reads CASSHSLAGGSYEQYF. In nucleotides, the CDR3 is TGTGCCAGCAGCCATTCCCTCGCGGGAGGGTCCTACGAGCAGTACTTC.

This clonotype was detected a few times. V usage is TRBV20-1 and J usage is TRBJ2-7; D is undetermined. The CDR3 covers 13 residues. CDR1 DFQATT and CDR2 SNEGSKA come from the germline V gene (reference sequence). The germline V and J ends were trimmed by 1 base and 3 bases, with 10 bases remaining between them. The DNA for the CDR3 is TGCAGTGCTAGAGGATTAGATTACTACGAGCAGTACTTC. This encodes CSARGLDYYEQYF.

This clonotype was seen many times. The J gene is TRBJ2-7, the V gene TRBV5-5; TRBD1 matches at 8 bases. The V and J ends lost 4 bases and 2 bases, in that order; junction bases with no gene match: 8. Germline V gene sequence: CDR1 SGHKS, CDR2 YYEKEE (reference sequence). CDR3 size: 15 residues. CDR3 sequence: CASSPLDRATYEQYF. As DNA, the CDR3 is TGTGCCAGCAGCCCCCTGGACAGGGCCACCTACGAGCAGTACTTC. The full variable domain, with the rest looked up from reference TRBV5-5 and TRBJ2-7, is DAGVTQSPTHLIKTRGQQVTLRCSPISGHKSVSWYQQVLGQGPQFIFQYYEKEERGRGNFPDRFSARQFPNYSSELNVNALLLGDSALYLCASSPLDRATYEQYFGPGTRLTVT.

This clonotype has at least ten counts. The chain is built from TRBV11-2 and TRBJ2-3, with D perhaps assigned TRBD1 or TRBD2 (5 bases each). The CDR3 consists of 15 residues. Trimming left V 1 base short and J 6 bases short, with 14 bases between. The germline V gene has CDR1 SGHAT and CDR2 FQNNGV. The CDR3 DNA sequence: TGTGCCAGCAGCTTAGGAGACCGAGGGGTGGATACGCAGTATTTT. Translated: CASSLGDRGVDTQYF.

This rearrangement joins TRBV6-6 to TRBJ1-1; 10 bases align to TRBD1. The junction had 6 bases not matched to a gene; V was cut back by 5 bases and J by 3 bases. The germline V gene has CDR1 MNHNY and CDR2 SVGAGI (reference sequence). This CDR3 spans 15 amino acids. The CDR3 sequence: CASSDQGQGYTEAFF. CDR3 in DNA: TGTGCCAGCAGTGACCAGGGACAGGGGTACACTGAAGCTTTCTTT.

This chain uses TRBV29-1 with TRBJ2-7, with a tentative D call TRBD1 (6 bases). V lost 4 bases, J lost 1 base, and 11 bases lay in between. The V gene's germline CDR1 is SQVTM and CDR2 ANQGSEA. This CDR3 has 13 amino acids. The CDR3 is CSVATGKSYEQYF. CDR3 coding DNA: TGCAGCGTTGCCACAGGGAAGTCCTACGAGCAGTACTTC.

This clonotype was counted at least ten times. This rearrangement joins TRBV2 to TRBJ2-7; 11 nucleotides align to TRBD1. The junction had 7 bases not matched to a gene; V was cut back by 6 bases and J by 6 bases. CDR3 length equals 14 residues. Germline CDR1 reads SNHLY; CDR2 reads FYNNEI. The CDR3 loop reads CASSGTGGLGEQYF. CDR3 DNA: TGTGCCAGCAGCGGGACAGGGGGATTGGGCGAGCAGTACTTC.

This clonotype appeared many times. The V gene is TRBV5-1, the J gene TRBJ2-7; D possibly corresponds to TRBD2 (5 bases). The CDR3 totals 15 residues. CDR1 is SGHRS and CDR2 is YFSETQ in the germline V gene. V was clipped by 0 bases and J by 4 bases, with 14 bases between them. CDR3 sequence (DNA): TGCGCCAGCAGCTTGGAGGAGAGGGTTACTTACGAGCAGTACTTC. Protein sequence: CASSLEERVTYEQYF.